This T cell receptor beta chain was captured by sequencing in a study of cytomegalovirus exposure and HLA in healthy donors. Overall study results and limits: Most TCR sequences were rare, but some public TCRs occurred in many donors. The study flagged around 150 TCR beta chains as cytomegalovirus-associated. A later analysis found first-cohort TCR clusters tended to co-occur in the approximately 110 validation repertoires.

This CDR3 is 13 amino acids long. Germline assignment: CDR1 SNHLY and CDR2 FYNNEI. V lost 5 bases, J lost 3 bases, and 11 bases lay in between. A note on this clone: The antigen is undetermined.

Measured with immunoSEQ multiplex PCR; TCRdb has only the in-frame clones, and not every one. The repertoire has fewer than 120,000 clones, approximately 87% of them found once; the top ten carry around 1.4%. The donors belonged to the roughly 120-subject validation cohort, separate from the approximately 670-subject first cohort. The specimen was PBMCs. This chain joins TRBV2 and TRBJ2-7, with D maybe TRBD1 (5 bases). The TCR comes from a woman aged 25 to 39 in good health and CMV-seropositive. CDR3 region: CASSTGHRYEQYF. CDR3 coding DNA: TGTGCCAGCAGTACCGGACACCGCTACGAGCAGTACTTC.